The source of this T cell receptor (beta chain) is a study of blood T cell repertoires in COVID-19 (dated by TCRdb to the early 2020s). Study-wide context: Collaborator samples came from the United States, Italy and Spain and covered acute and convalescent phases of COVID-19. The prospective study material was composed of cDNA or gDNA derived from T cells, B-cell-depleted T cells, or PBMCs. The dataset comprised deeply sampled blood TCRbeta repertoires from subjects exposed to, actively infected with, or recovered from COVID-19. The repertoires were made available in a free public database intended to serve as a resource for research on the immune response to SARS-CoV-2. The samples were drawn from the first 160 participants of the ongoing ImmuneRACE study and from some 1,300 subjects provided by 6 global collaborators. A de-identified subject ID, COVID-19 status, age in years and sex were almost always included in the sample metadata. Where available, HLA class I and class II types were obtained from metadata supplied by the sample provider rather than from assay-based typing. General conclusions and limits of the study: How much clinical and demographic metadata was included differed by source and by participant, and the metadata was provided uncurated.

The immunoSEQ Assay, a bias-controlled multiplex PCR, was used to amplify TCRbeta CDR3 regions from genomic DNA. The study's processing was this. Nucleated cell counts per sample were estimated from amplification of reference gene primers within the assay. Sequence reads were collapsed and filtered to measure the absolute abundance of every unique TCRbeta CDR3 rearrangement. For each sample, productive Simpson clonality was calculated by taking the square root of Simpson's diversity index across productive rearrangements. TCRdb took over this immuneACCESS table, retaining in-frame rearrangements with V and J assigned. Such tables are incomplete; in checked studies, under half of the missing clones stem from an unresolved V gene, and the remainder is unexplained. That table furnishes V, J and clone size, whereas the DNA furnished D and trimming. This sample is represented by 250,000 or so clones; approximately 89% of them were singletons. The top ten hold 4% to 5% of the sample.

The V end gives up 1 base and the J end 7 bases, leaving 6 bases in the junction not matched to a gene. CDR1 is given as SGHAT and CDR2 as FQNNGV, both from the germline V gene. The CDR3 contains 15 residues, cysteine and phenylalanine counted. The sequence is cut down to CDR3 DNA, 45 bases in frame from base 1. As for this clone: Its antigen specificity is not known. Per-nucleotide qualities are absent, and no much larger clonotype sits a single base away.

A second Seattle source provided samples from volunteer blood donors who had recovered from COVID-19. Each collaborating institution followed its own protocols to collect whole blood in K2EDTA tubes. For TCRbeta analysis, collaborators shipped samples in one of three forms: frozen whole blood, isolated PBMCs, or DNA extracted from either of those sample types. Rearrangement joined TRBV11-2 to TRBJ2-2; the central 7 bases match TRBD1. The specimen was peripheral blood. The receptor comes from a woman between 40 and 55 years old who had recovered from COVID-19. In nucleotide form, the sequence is TGTGCCAGCAGCTTAGGAGTCAGGGGGAACGGGGAGCTGTTTTTT. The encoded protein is CASSLGVRGNGELFF.